This is a list of T cell receptor beta chains from one sample in a study of T cell responses to AZD1222 COVID-19 vaccine. Using immunoSEQ multiplex PCR, the repertoire was profiled, and TCRdb retains in-frame clones only, with some absent. The data contain over 130,000 clones, roughly 90% of them seen just once; the ten biggest clones take up more than 5%. The starting material was peripheral blood, obtained on day 0 of AZD1222 vaccination. The source of these receptors is an adult in good health. Each CDR3 is given with its conserved first and last residue. Each record gives: D gene, clone size, V gene, J gene, CDR3 protein, CDR3 DNA. The D gene is left open where the match is weak. Rows may omit the clone size; those that give it use once, few, many or a size class.

TRBD1,NA,TRBV6-5,TRBJ1-5,CASTGTGGRQPQHF,TGTGCCAGCACCGGGACAGGTGGGCGACAGCCCCAGCATTTT
NA,NA,TRBV6-5,TRBJ2-4,CASSRGIENIQYF,TGTGCCAGCAGTAGGGGGATAGAAAACATTCAGTACTTC
TRBD1,NA,TRBV6-2/TRBV6-3,TRBJ1-1,CASSYSAGTGEAFF,TGTGCCAGCAGTTACTCGGCCGGGACAGGTGAAGCTTTCTTT
TRBD2,few,TRBV7-9,TRBJ2-3,CASSSWTSGGTTDTQYF,TGTGCCAGCAGCTCCTGGACTAGCGGGGGGACCACAGATACGCAGTATTTT
NA,once,TRBV10-3,TRBJ1-1,CAISVQGVNTEAFF,TGTGCCATCAGTGTCCAGGGTGTGAACACTGAAGCTTTCTTT
TRBD2,NA,TRBV5-1,TRBJ2-2,CASSFSGIRTGELFF,TGCGCCAGCAGCTTTAGCGGGATCCGAACCGGGGAGCTGTTTTTT
NA,NA,TRBV12-3/TRBV12-4,TRBJ2-5,CASSLGTQETQYF,TGTGCCAGCAGTTTAGGGACTCAAGAGACCCAGTACTTC
NA,NA,TRBV5-6,TRBJ1-2,CASSAEQGGYGYTF,TGTGCCAGCAGCGCGGAACAGGGTGGCTATGGCTACACCTTC
NA,NA,TRBV30,TRBJ2-2,CAWTCSRTTHTGELFF,TGTGCCTGGACTTGCTCCCGGACCACACACACCGGGGAGCTGTTTTTT
NA,once,TRBV11-2,TRBJ1-5,CASSLGDSQPQHF,TGTGCCAGCAGCTTGGGGGATAGTCAGCCCCAGCATTTT
NA,NA,TRBV19,TRBJ2-1,CASSIAHGSYNEQFF,TGTGCCAGTAGTATAGCGCACGGCTCCTACAATGAGCAGTTCTTC